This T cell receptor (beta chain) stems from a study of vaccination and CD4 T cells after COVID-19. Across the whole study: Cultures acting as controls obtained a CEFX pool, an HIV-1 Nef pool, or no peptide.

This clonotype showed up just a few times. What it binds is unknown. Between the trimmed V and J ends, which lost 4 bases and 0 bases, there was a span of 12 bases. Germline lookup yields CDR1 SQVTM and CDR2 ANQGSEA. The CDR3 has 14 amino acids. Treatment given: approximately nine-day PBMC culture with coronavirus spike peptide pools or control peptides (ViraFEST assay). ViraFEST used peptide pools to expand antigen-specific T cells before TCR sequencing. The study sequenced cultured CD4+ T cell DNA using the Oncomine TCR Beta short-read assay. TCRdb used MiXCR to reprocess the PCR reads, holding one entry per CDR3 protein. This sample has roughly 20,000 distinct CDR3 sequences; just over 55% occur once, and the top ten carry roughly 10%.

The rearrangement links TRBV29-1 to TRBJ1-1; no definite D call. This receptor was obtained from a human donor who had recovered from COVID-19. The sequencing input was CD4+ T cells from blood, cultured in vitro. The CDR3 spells CSVVIPGMNTEAFF. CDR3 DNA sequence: TGCAGCGTTGTAATCCCCGGCATGAACACTGAAGCTTTCTTT.